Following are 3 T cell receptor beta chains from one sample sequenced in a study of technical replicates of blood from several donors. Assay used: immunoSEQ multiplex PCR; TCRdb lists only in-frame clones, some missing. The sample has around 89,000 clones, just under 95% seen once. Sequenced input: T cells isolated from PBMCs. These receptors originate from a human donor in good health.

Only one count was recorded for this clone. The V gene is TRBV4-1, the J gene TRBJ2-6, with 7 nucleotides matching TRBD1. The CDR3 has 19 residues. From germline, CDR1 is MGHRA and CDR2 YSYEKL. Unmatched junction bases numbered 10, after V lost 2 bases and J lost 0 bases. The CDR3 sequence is CASSQRWDRSSSGANVLTF. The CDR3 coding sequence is TGCGCCAGCAGCCAAAGATGGGACAGATCCTCCTCTGGGGCCAACGTCCTGACTTTC.

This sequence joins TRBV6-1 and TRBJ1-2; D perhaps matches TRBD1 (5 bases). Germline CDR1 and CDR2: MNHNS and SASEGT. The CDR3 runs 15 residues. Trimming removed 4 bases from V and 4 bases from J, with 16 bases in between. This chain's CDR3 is CASSVPDSGLYGYTF. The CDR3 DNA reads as TGTGCCAGCAGTGTTCCGGATTCGGGACTCTATGGCTACACCTTC.

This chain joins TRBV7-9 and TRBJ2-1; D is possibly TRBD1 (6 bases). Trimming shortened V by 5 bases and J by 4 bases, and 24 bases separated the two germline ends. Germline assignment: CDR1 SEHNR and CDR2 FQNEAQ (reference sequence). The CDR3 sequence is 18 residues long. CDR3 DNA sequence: TGTGCCAGCAGCCCCAGATTTAACGGGACACGTCTGTACAATGAGCAGTTCTTC. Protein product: CASSPRFNGTRLYNEQFF.